These 4 T cell receptor beta chains were sequenced from one sample in a study of blood T cell repertoires in COVID-19. Measured with immunoSEQ multiplex PCR; TCRdb has only the in-frame clones, and not every one. Among 30,000 or so clones listed, about nine tenths were seen once. Sequencing was performed on peripheral blood. The receptors originated from an older man with active or convalescent COVID-19.

This chain joins TRBV5-1 and TRBJ1-2; 7 nucleotides align to TRBD1. Germline loops: CDR1 SGHRS, CDR2 YFSETQ. J was trimmed by 8 bases and V by 4 bases; bases with no gene match: 11. The CDR3 is 14 residues long. The CDR3 DNA is TGCGCCAGCAGCCGAACAGGGGATTCTGAGGGCTACACCTTC. Translated: CASSRTGDSEGYTF.

This sequence joins TRBV6-5 and TRBJ2-7, with TRBD1 identical over 7 bases. This CDR3 region has 14 residues. With V trimmed by 8 bases and J by 4 bases, 11 bases remained unmatched. Germline values: CDR1 MNHEY, CDR2 SVGAGI. In DNA, the CDR3 is TGTGCCAGCCAGATGGGACAGAAAGCGTACGAGCAGTACTTC. The encoded protein is CASQMGQKAYEQYF.

This chain connects TRBV5-1 to TRBJ1-1; TRBD1 aligns across 9 bases. The CDR3 loop spans 15 amino acids. Looked up from germline, CDR1 is SGHRS and CDR2 is YFSETQ. J was trimmed by 1 base and V by 1 base; bases with no gene match: 2. CDR3 nucleotides: TGCGCCAGCAGCTTGCTGGGACAGGGGAACACTGAAGCTTTCTTT. This sequence encodes CASSLLGQGNTEAFF.

The chain couples TRBV7-3 to TRBJ2-1, with TRBD1 identical over 9 bases. Losses at the gene ends were 5 bases for V and 5 bases for J; bases not matched to a gene: 4. The CDR3 is 14 residues long. Germline V lookup: CDR1 SGHTA, CDR2 FQGTGA. The CDR3 here is CASSPQGAHNEQFF. DNA for the CDR3: TGTGCCAGCAGCCCACAGGGGGCGCACAATGAGCAGTTCTTC.